The present entry profiles one TCR beta chain with its context. These data originate in a study of control samples from healthy donors and cancer patients. Per the germline V gene, CDR1 is MNHEY and CDR2 is SMNVEV (reference sequence). The length of the CDR3 is 15 residues. With 2 bases removed from V and 0 bases from J, the gap between germline ends came to 10 bases. Clones were read by immunoSEQ multiplex PCR, and TCRdb kept only the in-frame ones, dropping some. This table holds about 130,000 clones, about 88% found once. The chain carries TRBV27 and TRBJ2-5; D is uncertain. This TCR was recovered from a man aged 18 to 30 in good health. The specimen sequenced was blood. CDR3 DNA sequence: TGTGCCAGCAGTTTAAGGGCTGAGTACCAAGAGACCCAGTACTTC. Amino acids: CASSLRAEYQETQYF.